This T cell receptor (beta chain) originates from a study of blood T cell repertoires in COVID-19. This clone was seen once. V gave up 6 bases and J gave up 7 bases, with 12 bases separating them. Germline CDR1 MNHEY, CDR2 SVGAGI. CDR3 length: 12 residues. Repertoires were generated with immunoSEQ multiplex PCR, while TCRdb's copy carries only in-frame clones and drops some. The top ten hold roughly 7.4% of the sample, which has approximately 500,000 clones, 85% to 90% seen once. This sequence joins TRBV6-5 and TRBJ1-2; D is ambiguous. This clonotype was obtained from a woman in her fifties or sixties with COVID-19, enrolled during active disease. Sample: peripheral blood. DNA of the CDR3: TGTGCCAGCAGAGAGGGCAAGATTGGCTACACCTTC. Translated, it gives CASREGKIGYTF.